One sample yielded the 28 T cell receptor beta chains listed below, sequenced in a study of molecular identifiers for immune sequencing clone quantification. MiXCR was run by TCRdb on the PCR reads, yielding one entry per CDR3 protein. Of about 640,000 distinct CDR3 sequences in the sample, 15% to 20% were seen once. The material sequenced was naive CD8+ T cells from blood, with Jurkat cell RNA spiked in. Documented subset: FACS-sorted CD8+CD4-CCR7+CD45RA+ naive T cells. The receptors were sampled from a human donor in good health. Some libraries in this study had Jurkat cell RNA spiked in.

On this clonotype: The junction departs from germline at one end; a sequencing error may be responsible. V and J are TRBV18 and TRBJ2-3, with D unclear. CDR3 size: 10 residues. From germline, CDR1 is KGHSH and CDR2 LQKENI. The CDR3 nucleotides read TGTGCCAGCTCCACGGATACGCAGTGTTTT. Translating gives CASSTDTQCF.

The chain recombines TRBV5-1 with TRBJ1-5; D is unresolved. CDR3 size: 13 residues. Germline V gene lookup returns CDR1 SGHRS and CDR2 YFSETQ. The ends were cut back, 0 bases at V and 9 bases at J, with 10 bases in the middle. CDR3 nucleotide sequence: TGCGCCAGCAGCTTGGAAGGGATTCGGCCCCAGCATTTT. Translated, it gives CASSLEGIRPQHF.

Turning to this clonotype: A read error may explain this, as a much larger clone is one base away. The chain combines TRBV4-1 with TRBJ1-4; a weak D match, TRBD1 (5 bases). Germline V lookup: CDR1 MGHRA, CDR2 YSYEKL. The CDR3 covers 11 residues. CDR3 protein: CASSQAGRLVF. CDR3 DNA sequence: TGCGCCAGCAGCCAAGCGGGGCGACTGGTTTTT.

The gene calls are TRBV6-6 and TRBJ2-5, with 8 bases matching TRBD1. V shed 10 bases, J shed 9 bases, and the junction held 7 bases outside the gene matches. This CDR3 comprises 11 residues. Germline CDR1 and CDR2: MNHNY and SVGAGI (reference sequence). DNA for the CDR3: TGTGCCACCACTGGGACAGGCCCCCAGTACTTC. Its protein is CATTGTGPQYF.

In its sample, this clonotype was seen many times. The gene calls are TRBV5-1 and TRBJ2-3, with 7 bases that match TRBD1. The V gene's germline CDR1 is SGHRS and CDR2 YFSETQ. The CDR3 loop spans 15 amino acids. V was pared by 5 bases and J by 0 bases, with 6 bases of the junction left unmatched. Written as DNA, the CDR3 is TGCGCCAGCAGAGCACGGGACAGAAGCACAGATACGCAGTATTTT. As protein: CASRARDRSTDTQYF.

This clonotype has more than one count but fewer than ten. CDR3 residues: CATSDHTSSSYNEQFF. CDR3 sequence (DNA): TGTGCCACCAGTGATCATACATCGAGCTCCTACAATGAGCAGTTCTTC. The chain has TRBV24-1 and TRBJ2-1; D gene unclear. The CDR3 spans 16 residues. V was pared by 3 bases and J by 0 bases, with 11 bases between. The V gene's germline CDR1 is KGHDR and CDR2 SFDVKD.

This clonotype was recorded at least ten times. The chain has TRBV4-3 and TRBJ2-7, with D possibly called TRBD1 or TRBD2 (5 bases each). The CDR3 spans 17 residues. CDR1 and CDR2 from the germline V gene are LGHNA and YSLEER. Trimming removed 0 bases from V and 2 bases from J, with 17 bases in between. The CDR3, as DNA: TGCGCCAGCAGCCAAGAATGGTCGGGGACGGTGACCTACGAGCAGTACTTC. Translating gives CASSQEWSGTVTYEQYF.

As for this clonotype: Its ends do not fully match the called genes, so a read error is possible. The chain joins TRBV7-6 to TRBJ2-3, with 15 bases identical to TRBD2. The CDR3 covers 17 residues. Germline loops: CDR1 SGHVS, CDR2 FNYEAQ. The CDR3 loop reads CVSSAGLAGGQTDTQYF. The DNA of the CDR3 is TGTGTCAGCAGCGCGGGACTAGCGGGGGGTCAGACAGATACGCAGTATTTT. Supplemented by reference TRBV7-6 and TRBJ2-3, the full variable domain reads GAGVSQSPRYKVTKRGQDVALRCDPISGHVSLYWYRQALGQGPEFLTYFNYEAQQDKSGLPNDRFSAERPEGSISTLTIQRTEQRDSAMYRCVSSAGLAGGQTDTQYFGPGTRLTVL.

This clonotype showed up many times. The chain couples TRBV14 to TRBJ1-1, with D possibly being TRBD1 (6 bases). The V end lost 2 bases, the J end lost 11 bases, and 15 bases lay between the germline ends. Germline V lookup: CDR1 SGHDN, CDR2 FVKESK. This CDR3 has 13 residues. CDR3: CASSQLRGSGAFF. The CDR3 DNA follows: TGTGCCAGCAGCCAACTCAGGGGAAGTGGCGCTTTCTTT.

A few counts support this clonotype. CDR3 bases: TGTGCCAGTAGTATAAGCGGAGGGTGGAACACTGAAGCTTTCTTT. Its translation is CASSISGGWNTEAFF. V usage is TRBV19 and J usage is TRBJ1-1; D remains unclear. Trimming pared 2 bases from V and 1 base from J, leaving 11 bases between. CDR1 LNHDA and CDR2 SQIVND come from the germline V gene (reference sequence). The length of the CDR3 is 15 residues.

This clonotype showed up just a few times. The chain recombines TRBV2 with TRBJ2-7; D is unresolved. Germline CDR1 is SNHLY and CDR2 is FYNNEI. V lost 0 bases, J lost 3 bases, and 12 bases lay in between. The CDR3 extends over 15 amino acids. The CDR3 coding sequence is TGTGCCAGCAGTGAAGCGCTTCCTATTTACTACGAGCAGTACTTC. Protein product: CASSEALPIYYEQYF.

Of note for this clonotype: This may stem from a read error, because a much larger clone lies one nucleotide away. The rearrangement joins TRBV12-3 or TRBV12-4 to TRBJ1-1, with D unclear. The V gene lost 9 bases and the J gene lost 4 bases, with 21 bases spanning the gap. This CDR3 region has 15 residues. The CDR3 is CASTPHIGLSTEAFF. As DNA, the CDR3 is TGTGCCAGTACCCCCCATATTGGGCTGAGCACTGAAGCTTTCTTT.

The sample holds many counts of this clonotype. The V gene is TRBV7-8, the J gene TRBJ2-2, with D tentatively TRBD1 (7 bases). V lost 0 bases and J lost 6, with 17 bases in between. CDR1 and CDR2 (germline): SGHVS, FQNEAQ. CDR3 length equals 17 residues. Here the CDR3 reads CASSLARQGGHAGELFF. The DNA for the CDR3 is TGTGCCAGCAGCTTAGCGCGCCAGGGGGGTCATGCCGGGGAGCTGTTTTTT.

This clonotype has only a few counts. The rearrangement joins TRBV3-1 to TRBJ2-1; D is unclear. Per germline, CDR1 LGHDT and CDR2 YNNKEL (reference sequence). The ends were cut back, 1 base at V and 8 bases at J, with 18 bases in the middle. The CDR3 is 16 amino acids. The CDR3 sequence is CASSQAFRSQDDEQFF. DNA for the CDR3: TGTGCCAGCAGCCAAGCATTTAGATCCCAGGACGATGAGCAGTTCTTC.

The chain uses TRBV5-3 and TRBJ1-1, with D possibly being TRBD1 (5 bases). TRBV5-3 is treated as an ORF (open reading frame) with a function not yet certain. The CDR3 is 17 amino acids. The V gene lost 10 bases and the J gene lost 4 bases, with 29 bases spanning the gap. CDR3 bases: TGTGCCGGCAGCTTGGGTGGTCGGGCCAGGGTAGCCACTGAAGCTTTCTTT. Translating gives CAGSLGGRARVATEAFF.

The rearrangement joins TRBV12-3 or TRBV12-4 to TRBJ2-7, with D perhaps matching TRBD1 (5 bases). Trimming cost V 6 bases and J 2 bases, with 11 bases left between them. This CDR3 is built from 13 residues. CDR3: CASSVTVAYEQYF. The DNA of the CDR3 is TGTGCCAGCAGCGTGACAGTTGCCTACGAGCAGTACTTC.

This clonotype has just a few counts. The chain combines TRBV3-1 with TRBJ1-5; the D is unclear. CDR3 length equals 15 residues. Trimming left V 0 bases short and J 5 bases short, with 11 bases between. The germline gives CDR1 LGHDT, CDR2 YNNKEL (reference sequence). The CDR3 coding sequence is TGTGCCAGCAGCCAAGATTTTTCGCCTTATCAGCCCCAGCATTTT. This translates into CASSQDFSPYQPQHF.

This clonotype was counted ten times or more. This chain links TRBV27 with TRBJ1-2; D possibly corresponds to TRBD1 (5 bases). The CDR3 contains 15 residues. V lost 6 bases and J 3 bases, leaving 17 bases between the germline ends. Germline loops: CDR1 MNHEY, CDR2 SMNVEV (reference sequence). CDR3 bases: TGTGCCAGCAGCCCGGAGGCAGGGTCATACTATGGCTACACCTTC. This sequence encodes CASSPEAGSYYGYTF.

The CDR3: CAWSLTLNTEAFF. CDR3 in DNA: TGTGCCTGGAGTCTCACATTGAACACTGAAGCTTTCTTT. The chain combines TRBV30 with TRBJ1-1; D ambiguous. Trimming left V 2 bases short and J 0 bases short, with 7 bases between. The CDR3 is 13 amino acids. The germline V gene encodes CDR1 GTSNPN and CDR2 SVGIG (reference sequence).

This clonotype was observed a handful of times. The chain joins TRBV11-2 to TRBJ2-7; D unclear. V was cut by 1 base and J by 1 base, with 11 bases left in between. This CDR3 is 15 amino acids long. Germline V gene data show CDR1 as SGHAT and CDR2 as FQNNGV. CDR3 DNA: TGTGCCAGCAGCTTAGGTTATAGCCGGTCCTACGAGCAGTACTTC. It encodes CASSLGYSRSYEQYF.

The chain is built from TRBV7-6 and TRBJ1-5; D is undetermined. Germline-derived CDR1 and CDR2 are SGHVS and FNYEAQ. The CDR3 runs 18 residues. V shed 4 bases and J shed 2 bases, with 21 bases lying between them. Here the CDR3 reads CASSSTMGSRIGNQPQHF. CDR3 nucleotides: TGTGCCAGCAGCTCAACGATGGGCTCGCGGATAGGCAATCAGCCCCAGCATTTT.

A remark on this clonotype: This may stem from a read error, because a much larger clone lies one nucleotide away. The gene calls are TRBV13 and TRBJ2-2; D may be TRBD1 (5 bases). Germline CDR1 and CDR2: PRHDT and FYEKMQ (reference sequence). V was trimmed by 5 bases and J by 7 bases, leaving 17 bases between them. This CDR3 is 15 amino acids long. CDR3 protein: CASSPLPGKDGELFF. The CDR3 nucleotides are TGTGCCAGCAGCCCGCTGCCAGGGAAGGACGGGGAGCTGTTTTTT.

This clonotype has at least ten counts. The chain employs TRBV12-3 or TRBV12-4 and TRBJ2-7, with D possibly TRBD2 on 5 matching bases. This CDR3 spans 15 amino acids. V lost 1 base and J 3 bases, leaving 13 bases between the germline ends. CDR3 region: CASSLGGSGVYEQYF. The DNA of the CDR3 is TGTGCCAGCAGTTTAGGAGGGAGTGGGGTCTACGAGCAGTACTTC.

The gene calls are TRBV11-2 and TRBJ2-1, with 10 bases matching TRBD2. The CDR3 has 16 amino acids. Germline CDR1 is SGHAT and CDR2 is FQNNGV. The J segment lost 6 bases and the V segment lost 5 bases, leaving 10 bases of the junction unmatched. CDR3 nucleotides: TGTGCCAGCAGCCTCTCACTAGCGGGGCCCTGCAATGAGCAGTTCTTC. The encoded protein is CASSLSLAGPCNEQFF.

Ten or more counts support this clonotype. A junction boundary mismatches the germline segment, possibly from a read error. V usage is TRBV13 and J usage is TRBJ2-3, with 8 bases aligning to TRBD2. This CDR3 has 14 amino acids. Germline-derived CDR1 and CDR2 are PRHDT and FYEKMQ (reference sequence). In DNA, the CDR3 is TGTGCCAGCGGCGAGGGACTAGGCACGGATACGCAGTATTTT. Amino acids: CASGEGLGTDTQYF.

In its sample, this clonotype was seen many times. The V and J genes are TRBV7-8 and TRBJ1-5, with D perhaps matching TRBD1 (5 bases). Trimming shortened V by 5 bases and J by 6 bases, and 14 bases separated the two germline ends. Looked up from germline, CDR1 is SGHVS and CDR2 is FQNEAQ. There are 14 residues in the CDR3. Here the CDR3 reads CASSPMGGTQPQHF. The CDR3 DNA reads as TGTGCCAGCAGCCCGATGGGGGGAACTCAGCCCCAGCATTTT.

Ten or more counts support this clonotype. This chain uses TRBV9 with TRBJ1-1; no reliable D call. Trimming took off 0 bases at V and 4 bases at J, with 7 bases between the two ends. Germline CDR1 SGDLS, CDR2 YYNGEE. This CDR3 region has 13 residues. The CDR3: CASSVGFGTEAFF. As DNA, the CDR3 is TGTGCCAGCAGCGTAGGATTCGGCACTGAAGCTTTCTTT.

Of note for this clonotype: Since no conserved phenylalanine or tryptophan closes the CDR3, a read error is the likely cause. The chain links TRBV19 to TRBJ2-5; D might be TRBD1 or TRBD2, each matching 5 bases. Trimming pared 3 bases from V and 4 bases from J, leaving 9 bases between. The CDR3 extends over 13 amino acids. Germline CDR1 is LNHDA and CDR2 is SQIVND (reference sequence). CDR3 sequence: CASSIRDGETQYL. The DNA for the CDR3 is TGTGCCAGTAGTATTAGGGACGGAGAGACCCAGTACCTC.